This T cell receptor beta chain emerged from a study of CD8 T cells in Susac syndrome. Peripheral blood CD8+ and CD4+ T cells were profiled by TCR beta sequencing. TEMRA cells underwent FACS enrichment and CD8+ and CD4+ T cells underwent negative isolation. The study's findings and limits: The study recognized that the number of individuals in its TCR sequencing and HLA analysis was relatively small.

The RNA input was 0.5 to 1 ug, and it was reverse transcribed with random hexamers. With immunoSEQ multiplex PCR, TCR beta CDR3 was amplified across 54 Vbeta and 13 Jbeta. TCRdb passed the immunoSEQ multiplex PCR reads through MiXCR, listing each CDR3 protein once. Among approximately 300,000 distinct CDR3 sequences listed, 75% to 90% were seen once. The germline V gene encodes CDR1 MNHEY and CDR2 SMNVEV (reference sequence). The CDR3 consists of 15 residues. Trimming removed 5 bases from V and 3 bases from J, with 14 bases in between. Turning to this clonotype: Its antigen is not identified.

The chain uses TRBV27 and TRBJ1-5; TRBD1 might be the D (6 bases). This TCR came from a human donor with multiple sclerosis. Sequenced input: CD8+ T cells from PBMCs. The DNA of the CDR3 is TGTGCCAGCAGTCCCACACAGGGTTTCAATCAGCCCCAGCATTTT. Its translation: CASSPTQGFNQPQHF.